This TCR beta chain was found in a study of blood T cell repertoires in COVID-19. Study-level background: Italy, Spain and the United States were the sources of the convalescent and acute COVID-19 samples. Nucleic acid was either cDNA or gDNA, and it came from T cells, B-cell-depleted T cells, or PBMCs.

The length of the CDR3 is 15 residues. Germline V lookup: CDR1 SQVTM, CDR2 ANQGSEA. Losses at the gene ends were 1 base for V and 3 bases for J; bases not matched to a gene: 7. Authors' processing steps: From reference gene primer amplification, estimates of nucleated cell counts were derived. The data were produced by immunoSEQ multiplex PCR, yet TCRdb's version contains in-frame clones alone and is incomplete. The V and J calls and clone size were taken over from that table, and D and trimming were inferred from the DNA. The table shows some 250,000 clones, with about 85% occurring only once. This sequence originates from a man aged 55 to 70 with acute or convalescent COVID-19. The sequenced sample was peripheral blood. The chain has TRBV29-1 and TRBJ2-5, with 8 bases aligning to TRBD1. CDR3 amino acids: CSVEAPGTGKETQYF. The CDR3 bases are TGCAGCGTTGAAGCTCCCGGGACAGGAAAAGAGACCCAGTACTTC.